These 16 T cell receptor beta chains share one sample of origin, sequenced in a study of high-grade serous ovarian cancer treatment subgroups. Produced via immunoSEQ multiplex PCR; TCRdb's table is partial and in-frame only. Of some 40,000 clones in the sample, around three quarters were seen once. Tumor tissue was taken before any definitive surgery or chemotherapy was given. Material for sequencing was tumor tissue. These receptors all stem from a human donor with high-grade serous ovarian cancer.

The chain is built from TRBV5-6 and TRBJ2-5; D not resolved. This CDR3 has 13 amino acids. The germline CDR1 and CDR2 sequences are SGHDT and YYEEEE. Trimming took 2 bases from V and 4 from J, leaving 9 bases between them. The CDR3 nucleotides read TGTGCCAGCAGCTTACCTATGACAGAGACCCAGTACTTC. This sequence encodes CASSLPMTETQYF.

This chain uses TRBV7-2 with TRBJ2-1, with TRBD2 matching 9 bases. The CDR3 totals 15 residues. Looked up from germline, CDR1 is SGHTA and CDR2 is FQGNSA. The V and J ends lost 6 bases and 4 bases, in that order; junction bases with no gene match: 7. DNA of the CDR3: TGTGCCAGCAGAATAGCGGGAGTGCCGTACAATGAGCAGTTCTTC. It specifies CASRIAGVPYNEQFF.

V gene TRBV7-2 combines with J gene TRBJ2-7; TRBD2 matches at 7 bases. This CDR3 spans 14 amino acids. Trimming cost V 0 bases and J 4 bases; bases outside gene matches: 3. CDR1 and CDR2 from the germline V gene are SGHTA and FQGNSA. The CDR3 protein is CASSLAGGRYEQYF. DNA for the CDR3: TGTGCCAGCAGCTTAGCGGGAGGGCGATACGAGCAGTACTTC.

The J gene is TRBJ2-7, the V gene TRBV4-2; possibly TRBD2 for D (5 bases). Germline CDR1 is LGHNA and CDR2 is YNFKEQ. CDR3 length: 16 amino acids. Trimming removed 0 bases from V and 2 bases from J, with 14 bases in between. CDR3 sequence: CASSQDSTTGTYEQYF. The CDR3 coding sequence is TGTGCCAGCAGCCAAGATTCGACGACGGGAACCTACGAGCAGTACTTC.

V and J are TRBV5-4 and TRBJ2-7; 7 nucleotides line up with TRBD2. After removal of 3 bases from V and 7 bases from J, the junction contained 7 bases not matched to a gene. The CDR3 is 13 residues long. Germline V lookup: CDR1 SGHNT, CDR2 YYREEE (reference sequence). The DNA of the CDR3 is TGTGCCAGCAGCTGGAGCGGGACGGTTGAGCAGTACTTC. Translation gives CASSWSGTVEQYF.

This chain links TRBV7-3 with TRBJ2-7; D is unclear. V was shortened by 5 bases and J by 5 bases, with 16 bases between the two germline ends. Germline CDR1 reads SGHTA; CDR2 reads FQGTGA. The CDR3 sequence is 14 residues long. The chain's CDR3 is CASSQNGLTHEQYF. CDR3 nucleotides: TGTGCCAGCAGCCAAAATGGGCTGACGCACGAGCAGTACTTC.

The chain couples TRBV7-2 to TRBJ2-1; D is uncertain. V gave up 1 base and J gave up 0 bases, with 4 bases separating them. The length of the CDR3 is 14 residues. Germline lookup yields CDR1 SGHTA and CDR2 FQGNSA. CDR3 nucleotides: TGTGCCAGCAGCTTAGGGGGCTCCTACAATGAGCAGTTCTTC. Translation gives CASSLGGSYNEQFF.

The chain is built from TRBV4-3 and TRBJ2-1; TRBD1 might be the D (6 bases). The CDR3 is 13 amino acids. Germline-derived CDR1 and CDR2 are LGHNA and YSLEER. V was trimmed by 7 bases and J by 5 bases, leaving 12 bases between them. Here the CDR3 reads CASIRTADNEQFF. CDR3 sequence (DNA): TGCGCCAGCATCAGGACAGCAGACAATGAGCAGTTCTTC.

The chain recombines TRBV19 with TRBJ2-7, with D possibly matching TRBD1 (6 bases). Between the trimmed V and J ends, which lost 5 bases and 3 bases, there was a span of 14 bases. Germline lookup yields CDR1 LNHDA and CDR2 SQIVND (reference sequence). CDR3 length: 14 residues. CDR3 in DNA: TGTGCCAGTAGTGTCCGACAGGAATACTACGAGCAGTACTTC. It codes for CASSVRQEYYEQYF.

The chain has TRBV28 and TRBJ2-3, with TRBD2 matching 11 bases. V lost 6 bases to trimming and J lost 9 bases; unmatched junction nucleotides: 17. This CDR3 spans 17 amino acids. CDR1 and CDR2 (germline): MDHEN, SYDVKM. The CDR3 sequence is CASSPTRMLAGGPTQYF. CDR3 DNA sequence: TGTGCCAGCAGCCCCACGCGGATGTTAGCGGGAGGGCCAACGCAGTATTTT.

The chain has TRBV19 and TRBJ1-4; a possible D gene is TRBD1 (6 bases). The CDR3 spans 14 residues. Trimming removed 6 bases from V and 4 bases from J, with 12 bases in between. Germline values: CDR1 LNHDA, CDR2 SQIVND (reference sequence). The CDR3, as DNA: TGTGCCAGTAGCAACAGGGTGGGTAATGAAAAACTGTTTTTT. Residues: CASSNRVGNEKLFF.

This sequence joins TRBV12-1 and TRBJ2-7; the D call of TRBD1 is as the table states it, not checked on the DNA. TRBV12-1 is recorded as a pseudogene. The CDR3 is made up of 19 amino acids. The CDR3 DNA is TGTGCCAGCAGCCGTAGGGACAGGGGTCACTACCCCGGCTCCTACGAGCAGTACTTC. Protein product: CASSRRDRGHYPGSYEQYF.

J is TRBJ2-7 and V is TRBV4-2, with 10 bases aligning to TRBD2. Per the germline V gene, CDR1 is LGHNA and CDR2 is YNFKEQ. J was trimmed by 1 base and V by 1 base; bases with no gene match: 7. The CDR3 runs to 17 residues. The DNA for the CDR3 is TGTGCCAGCAGCCAAGGCCCGCGGACTAGCGGTTCCTACGAGCAGTACTTC. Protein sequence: CASSQGPRTSGSYEQYF.

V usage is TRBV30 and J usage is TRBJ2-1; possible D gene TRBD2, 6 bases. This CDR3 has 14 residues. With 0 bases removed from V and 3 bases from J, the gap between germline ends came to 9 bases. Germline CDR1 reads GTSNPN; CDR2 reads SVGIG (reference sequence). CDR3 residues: CAWSVDSGYNEQFF. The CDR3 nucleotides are TGTGCCTGGAGTGTAGATAGCGGCTACAATGAGCAGTTCTTC. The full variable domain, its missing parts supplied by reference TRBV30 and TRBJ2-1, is SQTIHQWPATLVQPVGSPLSLECTVEGTSNPNLYWYRQAAGRGLQLLFYSVGIGQISSEVPQNLSASRPQDRQFILSSKKLLLSDSGFYLCAWSVDSGYNEQFFGPGTRLTVL.

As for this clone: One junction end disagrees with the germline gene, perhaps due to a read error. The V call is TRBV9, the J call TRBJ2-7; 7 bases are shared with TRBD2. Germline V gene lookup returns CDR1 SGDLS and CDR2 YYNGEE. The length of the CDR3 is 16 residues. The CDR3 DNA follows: TGTGCCAGCAGTGTAGTCTGGCGGGGGAGCTCCTACGAGCAGTACTTC. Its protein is CASSVVWRGSSYEQYF. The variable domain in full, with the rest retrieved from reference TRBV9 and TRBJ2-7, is DSGVTQTPKHLITATGQRVTLRCSPRSGDLSVYWYQQSLDQGLQFLIQYYNGEERAKGNILERFSAQQFPDLHSELNLSSLELGDSALYFCASSVVWRGSSYEQYFGPGTRLTVT.

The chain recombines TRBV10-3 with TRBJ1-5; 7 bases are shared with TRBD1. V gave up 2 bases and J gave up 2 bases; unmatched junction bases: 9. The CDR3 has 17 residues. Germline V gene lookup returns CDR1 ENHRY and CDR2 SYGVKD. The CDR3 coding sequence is TGTGCCATCAGTGAGAATGAGGGGGCAACCGGCAATCAGCCCCAGCATTTT. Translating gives CAISENEGATGNQPQHF.